These T cell receptor beta chains were read from a single sample in a study of regulatory T cells in long-lasting Graves disease. TCRdb ran MiXCR on the multiplex PCR reads and lists one entry per CDR3 protein. The repertoire includes a few hundred thousand distinct CDR3 sequences, over 20% of them detected once, and more than 13% sits in the top ten. Sequences were derived from peripheral blood mononuclear cells (PBMCs), sampled when the disease was refractory, from a patient treated with antithyroid drugs. The receptor source for this set is a female donor with Graves disease. Both conserved end residues are part of each CDR3. The D gene is left open where the match is weak. Not every row has a clone size; where given, it reads once, few, many or a size class.

d_call clone_size j_call v_call cdr3_aa cdr3_nt
TRBD2 many TRBJ2-5 TRBV2 CASRAGRTSGVQETQYF TGTGCCAGCAGAGCGGGCAGGACTAGCGGGGTTCAAGAGACCCAGTACTTC
NA NA TRBJ2-5 TRBV5-5 CASSREKKGETQYF TGTGCCAGCAGCAGGGAAAAGAAGGGGGAGACCCAGTACTTC
TRBD1 NA TRBJ2-2 TRBV5-8 CASSLEDRGLDGELFF TGTGCCAGCAGCTTGGAGGACAGGGGGCTGGACGGGGAGCTGTTTTTT
NA many TRBJ2-5 TRBV6-1 CASSEGGYSSSLGEYF TGTGCCAGCAGTGAAGGGGGTTATTCCTCGTCCTTGGGGGAGTACTTC
NA few TRBJ2-7 TRBV5-6 CASSLTEGTYEQYF TGTGCCAGCAGCTTGACGGAGGGAACCTACGAGCAGTACTTC
NA NA TRBJ2-5 TRBV7-9 CASSLGAPPQYF TGTGCCAGCAGCTTAGGGGCGCCTCCCCAGTACTTC
NA many TRBJ1-1 TRBV6-1 CASNTPGGTEAFF TGTGCCAGCAACACCCCCGGGGGCACTGAAGCTTTCTTT
TRBD2 many TRBJ2-7 TRBV28 CASSFRELAGFYEQYF TGTGCCAGCAGTTTCAGGGAGTTAGCGGGATTCTACGAGCAGTACTTC
NA few TRBJ2-7 TRBV29-1 CSVLDRSSYEQYF TGCAGCGTACTGGACCGGAGCTCCTACGAGCAGTACTTC
NA NA TRBJ2-2 TRBV2 CASTARRAGELFF TGTGCCAGCACCGCGAGGCGGGCCGGGGAGCTGTTTTTT
NA NA TRBJ2-7 TRBV20-1 CSAKGTEVSYEQYF TGCAGTGCGAAAGGCACGGAGGTCTCCTACGAGCAGTACTTC
TRBD1 many TRBJ1-1 TRBV28 CASSSGQGVGTEAFF TGTGCCAGCAGTTCCGGACAGGGGGTGGGCACTGAAGCTTTCTTT
NA few TRBJ1-1 TRBV4-2 CASSQGGPGYTEAFF TGTGCCAGCAGCCAAGGCGGCCCAGGGTACACTGAAGCTTTCTTT
TRBD2 NA TRBJ2-7 TRBV7-9 CASSSPGGGLAGFESTYEQYF TGTGCCAGCAGCTCGCCCGGCGGGGGACTAGCGGGATTTGAAAGTACTTACGAGCAGTACTTC
NA NA TRBJ2-7 TRBV7-2 CASSLLASDNYEQYF TGTGCCAGCAGCTTATTGGCTAGCGATAACTACGAGCAGTACTTC
TRBD2 many TRBJ2-5 TRBV20-1 CSASKPGLAIGYQETQYF TGCAGTGCTAGTAAACCGGGACTAGCGATCGGGTACCAAGAGACCCAGTACTTC
NA many TRBJ2-2 TRBV11-2 CASSLDGPGELFF TGTGCCAGCAGCTTAGATGGCCCCGGGGAGCTGTTTTTT
NA few TRBJ2-1 TRBV15 CATSTDWAEAATSYNEQFF TGTGCCACCAGCACCGACTGGGCCGAGGCTGCCACCTCCTACAATGAGCAGTTCTTC
NA many TRBJ1-4 TRBV11-2 CASSHRQRTNEKLFF TGTGCCAGCAGCCACAGACAGAGAACTAATGAAAAACTGTTTTTT
TRBD2 many TRBJ2-7 TRBV28 CASSLASGPTYEQYF TGTGCCAGCAGTTTAGCTAGCGGGCCTACCTACGAGCAGTACTTC